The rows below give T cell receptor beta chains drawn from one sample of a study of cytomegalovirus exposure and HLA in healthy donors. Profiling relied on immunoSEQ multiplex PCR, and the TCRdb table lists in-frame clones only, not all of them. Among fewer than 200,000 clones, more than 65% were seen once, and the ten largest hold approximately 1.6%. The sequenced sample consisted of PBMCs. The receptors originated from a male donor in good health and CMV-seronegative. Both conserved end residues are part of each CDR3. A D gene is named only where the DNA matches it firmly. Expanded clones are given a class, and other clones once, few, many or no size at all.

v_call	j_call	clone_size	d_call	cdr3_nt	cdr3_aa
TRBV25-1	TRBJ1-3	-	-	TGTGCCAGCAGTGAACTGGGGGCTTGGGGAAACACCATATATTTT	CASSELGAWGNTIYF
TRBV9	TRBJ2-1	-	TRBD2	TGTGCCAGCAGCGGACTGACTAGCGGGAGAGGGGGTTTCTACAATGAGCAGTTCTTC	CASSGLTSGRGGFYNEQFF
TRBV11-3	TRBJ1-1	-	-	TGTGCCAGCAGCTTGGGTGCGGGGCCGAACACTGAAGCTTTCTTT	CASSLGAGPNTEAFF
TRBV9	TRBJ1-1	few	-	TGTGCCAGCAGCGTATGGAGTCCGGGCGGCGAGGGCACTGAAGCTTTCTTT	CASSVWSPGGEGTEAFF
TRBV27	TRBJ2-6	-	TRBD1	TGTGCCAGCAGCCTGACAGGGACCAACTCTGGGGCCAACGTCCTGACTTTC	CASSLTGTNSGANVLTF
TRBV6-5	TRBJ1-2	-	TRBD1	TGTGCCAGCAGCCCTATTCCGACAGGGATGAATGGCTACACCTTC	CASSPIPTGMNGYTF
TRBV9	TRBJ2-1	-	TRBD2	TGTGCCAGCAGCGTAGTTGCTAGCGGAGACAATGAGCAGTTCTTC	CASSVVASGDNEQFF
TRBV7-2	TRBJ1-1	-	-	TGTGCCAGCAGCCAGATGAGGGGGGGCACTGAAGCTTTCTTT	CASSQMRGGTEAFF
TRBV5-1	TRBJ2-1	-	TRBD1	TGCGCCAGCAGCCCGGGGCGGGGACAGGGGATTCATGAGCAGTTCTTC	CASSPGRGQGIHEQFF
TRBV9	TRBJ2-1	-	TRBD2	TGTGCCAGCAGCGTAGATCTATTTGGGGCGGGAGGTGGAAATGAGCAGTTCTTC	CASSVDLFGAGGGNEQFF
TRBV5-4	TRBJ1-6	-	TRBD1	TGTGCCAGCAGCTTGGGGACAGGGGAGAATTCACCCCTCCACTTT	CASSLGTGENSPLHF
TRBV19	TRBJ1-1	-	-	TGTGCCAGTAGTATAGCGCAGGGAGGGACTGAAGCTTTCTTT	CASSIAQGGTEAFF
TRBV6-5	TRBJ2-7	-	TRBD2	TGTGCCAGCAGTTACTCGGGGGCGGGGGGATCCTACGAGCAGTACTTC	CASSYSGAGGSYEQYF
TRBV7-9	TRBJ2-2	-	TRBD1	TGTGCCAGCAGCCACCCCAGGGGGCAGAACACCGGGGAGCTGTTTTTT	CASSHPRGQNTGELFF
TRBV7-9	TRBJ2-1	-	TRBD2	TGTGCCAGCAGACTTAATCTAGCGGGGGGTCACAATGAGCAGTTCTTC	CASRLNLAGGHNEQFF
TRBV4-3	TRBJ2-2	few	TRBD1	TGCGCCAGCAGCCAAATGACAGGGGTCGGTCCCGGGGAGCTGTTTTTT	CASSQMTGVGPGELFF
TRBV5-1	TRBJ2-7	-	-	TGCGCCAGCAGCTTGGGGGGCCGGGCAAACGAGCAGTACTTC	CASSLGGRANEQYF
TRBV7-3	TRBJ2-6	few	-	TGTGCCAGCAGCTTTGGTCAGGGCGTCTCTGGGGCCAACGTCCTGACTTTC	CASSFGQGVSGANVLTF
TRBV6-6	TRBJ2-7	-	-	TGTGCCAGCACCTCGATTAGCGGAGGGCCCTCCCACGAGCAGTACTTC	CASTSISGGPSHEQYF
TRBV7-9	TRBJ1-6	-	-	TGTTCCAGCAGCGCAGACAGGAGCTCCTATAATTCACCCCTCCACTTT	CSSSADRSSYNSPLHF
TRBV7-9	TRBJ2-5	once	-	TGTGCCAGCAGCCCTGGACTGTCGGAGACCCAGTACTTC	CASSPGLSETQYF
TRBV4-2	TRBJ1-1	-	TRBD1	TGTGCCAGCAGCCAGGCGACAGGGGGGTACACTGAAGCTTTCTTT	CASSQATGGYTEAFF
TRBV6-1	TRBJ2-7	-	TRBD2	TGTGCCAGCAGTGAGAACTTTGCGGGAGGAAACTACGAGCAGTACTTC	CASSENFAGGNYEQYF
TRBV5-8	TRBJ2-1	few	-	TGTGCCAGCAGCTTAGACGGCTTTGGTTCCGCCGTAGCGGAGCAGTTCTTC	CASSLDGFGSAVAEQFF
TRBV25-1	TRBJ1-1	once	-	TGTGCCAGCAGGAATGGGCACAGCCGAAAGAACACTGAAGCTTTCTTT	CASRNGHSRKNTEAFF
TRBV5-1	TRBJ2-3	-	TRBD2	TGCGCCAGCAGCCCAACCATAACTAGCGGGACAGATACGCAGTATTTT	CASSPTITSGTDTQYF
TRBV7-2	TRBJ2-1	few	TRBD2	TGTGCCAGCAGCACTTCCGGGACTAGCGGGAGGTTTGAGCAGTTCTTC	CASSTSGTSGRFEQFF
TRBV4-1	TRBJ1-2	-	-	TGCGCCAGCAGCCAAGAAGGCGGCTTTAAAGGTCACGCGATCTCTAACTATGGCTACACCTTC	CASSQEGGFKGHAISNYGYTF
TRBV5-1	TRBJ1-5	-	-	TGCGCCAGCAGCTTGGATGTGGGGAGGCAGCCCCAGCATTTT	CASSLDVGRQPQHF
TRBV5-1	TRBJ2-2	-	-	TGCGCCAGCAGCCCCGGTGCCGGAGAGGTCGGGGAGCTGTTTTTT	CASSPGAGEVGELFF
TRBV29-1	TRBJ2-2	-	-	TGCAGCGCTATGGACCCATTGGAGGCCGGGGAGCTGTTTTTT	CSAMDPLEAGELFF
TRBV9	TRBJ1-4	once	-	TGTGCCAGCAGCGCGCCGGGGACAATGGATGAAAAACTGTTTTTT	CASSAPGTMDEKLFF
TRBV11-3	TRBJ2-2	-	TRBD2	TGTGCCAGCAGCCTCGGACTAGCGGGAGCCGGCGGGGAGCTGTTTTTT	CASSLGLAGAGGELFF
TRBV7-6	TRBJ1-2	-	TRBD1	TGTGCCAGCAGTATGGAGGCCAGGGGGTTTTATGGCTACACCTTC	CASSMEARGFYGYTF
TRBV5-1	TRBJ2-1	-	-	TGCGCCAGCAGCTTTGAAGAACAGTCCTACAATGAGCAGTTCTTC	CASSFEEQSYNEQFF
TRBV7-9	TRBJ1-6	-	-	TGTTCCGGGGGGGGGAATTCACCCCTCCACTTT	CSGGGNSPLHF
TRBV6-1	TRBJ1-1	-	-	TGTGCCAGCAGTGAATCAGGGAGGATGCTAGCTTTCTTT	CASSESGRMLAFF
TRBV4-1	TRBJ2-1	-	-	TGCGCCAGCAGCCACGCCCTAAGCTCCTACAATGAGCAGTTCTTC	CASSHALSSYNEQFF
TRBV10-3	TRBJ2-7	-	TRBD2	TGTGCCATCAGTGGGACTAGCGGGGGCTACGAGCAGTACTTC	CAISGTSGGYEQYF
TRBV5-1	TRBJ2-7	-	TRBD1	TGCGCCAGCAGCTTTACGGGACAGAACCTCTACGAGCAGTACTTC	CASSFTGQNLYEQYF
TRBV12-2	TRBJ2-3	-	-	TGTGCAAGTCGCAAGGGAGTGGGGACAGATACGCAGTATTTT	CASRKGVGTDTQYF
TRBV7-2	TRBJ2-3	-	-	TGTGCCAGCAGCTTCACATCTACGCAGTATTTT	CASSFTSTQYF
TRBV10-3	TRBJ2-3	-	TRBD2	TGTGCCATCAGTGAGTCAGCCGGGGAGGGCGCAGATACGCAGTATTTT	CAISESAGEGADTQYF
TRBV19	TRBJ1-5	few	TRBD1	TGTGCCAGTATCCCCGGACAGGGGGCAAGCAATCAGCCCCAGCATTTT	CASIPGQGASNQPQHF
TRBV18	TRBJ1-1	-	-	TGTGCCAGCTCACCCACCGGGGGCACTGAAGCTTTCTTT	CASSPTGGTEAFF
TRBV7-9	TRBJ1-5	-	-	TGTGCCAGCAGCGCCAGTGGAGCCAATCAGCCCCAGCATTTT	CASSASGANQPQHF
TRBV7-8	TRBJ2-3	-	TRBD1	TGTGCCAGCAGCTTAGCCTTGGGACAGCAAAGCACAGATACGCAGTATTTT	CASSLALGQQSTDTQYF
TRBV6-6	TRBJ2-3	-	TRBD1	TGTGCCAGCAGGCAGGGGGCAGATACGCAGTATTTT	CASRQGADTQYF
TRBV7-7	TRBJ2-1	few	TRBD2	TGTGCCAGCAGCCCCCGGACGTGGAGCGGGGGAATTTCCTACAATGAGCAGTTCTTC	CASSPRTWSGGISYNEQFF
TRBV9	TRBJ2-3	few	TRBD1	TGTGCCAGCAGCGAGACCGCATCAACCGGGACAGGGACAGATACGCAGTATTTT	CASSETASTGTGTDTQYF
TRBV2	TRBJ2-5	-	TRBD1	TGTGCCAGCAACCGGGACAGGGGAGAGACCCAGTACTTC	CASNRDRGETQYF
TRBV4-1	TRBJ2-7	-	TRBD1	TGCGCCAGCAGGGCGGGGACAGGGGGCTACGAGCAGTACTTC	CASRAGTGGYEQYF
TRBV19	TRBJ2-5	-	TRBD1	TGTGCCAGTAGTACCAACCGGGACAGGGGACGAGAGACCCAGTACTTC	CASSTNRDRGRETQYF
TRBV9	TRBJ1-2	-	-	TGTGCCAGCAGCGGGGCACCGAGTTACTATGGCTACACCTTC	CASSGAPSYYGYTF
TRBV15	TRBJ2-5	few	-	TGTGCCACCAGCAGAGATCTAGGAGGGAGCGAGACCCAGTACTTC	CATSRDLGGSETQYF